These 18 T cell receptor beta chains were sequenced from one sample in a study of beta chain features in type 1 diabetes. Notes on the study in general: Moderate but significant shortening of TCRB CDR3s was recorded in all four CD4+ subsets from Type 1 diabetes patients.

These receptors' antigens are unknown. Expressed TCRB transcripts were sequenced because the isolated RNA had all been reverse transcribed beforehand. Sequenced by immunoSEQ multiplex PCR; TCRdb stores in-frame clones only, minus some. The table includes 600,000 to 750,000 clones, around 12% detected once. The sequencing sample was made of naive CD4+ T cells from blood. Source of these receptors: a man in his thirties or forties with type 1 diabetes.

The rearrangement uses TRBV10-3 and TRBJ2-3, with 7 bases fitting TRBD2. Germline CDR1 and CDR2: ENHRY and SYGVKD. This CDR3 has 15 residues. After removal of 4 bases from V and 0 bases from J, the junction contained 4 bases not matched to a gene. Written as DNA, the CDR3 is TGTGCCATCAGTGGAGCGGGATATAGCACAGATACGCAGTATTTT. Translated, it gives CAISGAGYSTDTQYF.

This clone showed up just a few times. Other DNA sequences within the sample encode an identical CDR3. The V and J genes are TRBV6-5 and TRBJ2-2; a possible D gene is TRBD1 (5 bases). The V end was cut by 8 bases, the J end by 5 bases, with 9 bases between. There are 12 residues in the CDR3. The germline gives CDR1 MNHEY, CDR2 SVGAGI. The CDR3 here is CASRRGTGELFF. The CDR3 DNA is TGTGCCAGCCGTAGGGGTACCGGGGAGCTGTTTTTT.

This clone has more than one count but fewer than ten. The chain is built from TRBV7-9 and TRBJ1-5; 10 bases fit TRBD1. V lost 5 bases, J lost 6 bases, and 7 bases stayed unmatched. Per germline, CDR1 SEHNR and CDR2 FQNEAQ (reference sequence). This CDR3 spans 15 amino acids. CDR3 residues: CASSLTGGRGQPQHF. In nucleotides, the CDR3 is TGTGCCAGCAGCCTGACAGGGGGCAGGGGTCAGCCCCAGCATTTT.

The V and J genes are TRBV7-3 and TRBJ1-5; D is possibly TRBD1 (6 bases). Germline lookup yields CDR1 SGHTA and CDR2 FQGTGA. Trimming removed 6 bases from V and 3 bases from J, with 15 bases in between. This CDR3 spans 15 amino acids. CDR3 region: CASRRRTVINQPQHF. The CDR3 DNA reads as TGTGCCAGCAGAAGACGGACAGTCATCAATCAGCCCCAGCATTTT.

J is TRBJ2-7 and V is TRBV2; 7 bases map to TRBD1. From germline, CDR1 is SNHLY and CDR2 FYNNEI. With V trimmed by 7 bases and J by 7 bases, 10 bases remained unmatched. This CDR3 has 13 residues. DNA for the CDR3: TGTGCCAGCACCCTGGACAGGACTGGGGAGCAGTACTTC. This sequence encodes CASTLDRTGEQYF. Based on the CDR3 plus reference TRBV2 and TRBJ2-7, the full variable domain is EPEVTQTPSHQVTQMGQEVILRCVPISNHLYFYWYRQILGQKVEFLVSFYNNEISEKSEIFDDQFSVERPDGSNFTLKIRSTKLEDSAMYFCASTLDRTGEQYFGPGTRLTVT.

The chain recombines TRBV5-1 with TRBJ1-1, with a tentative D call TRBD1 (5 bases). The CDR3 covers 14 residues. Germline V CDR1 and CDR2: SGHRS, YFSETQ. The V gene lost 3 bases and the J gene lost 4 bases, with 13 bases spanning the gap. CDR3 amino acids: CASSSSTGGTEAFF. The CDR3 DNA follows: TGCGCCAGCAGCTCCTCGACGGGGGGCACTGAAGCTTTCTTT.

V usage is TRBV11-2 and J usage is TRBJ1-3, with unresolved D. This CDR3 comprises 15 residues. CDR1 and CDR2 from the germline V gene are SGHAT and FQNNGV. V was shortened by 0 bases and J by 0 bases, with 6 bases between the two germline ends. The CDR3 nucleotides are TGTGCCAGCAGCTTAGACAGGCGCTCTGGAAACACCATATATTTT. It codes for CASSLDRRSGNTIYF.

A note on this clone: This sample includes further DNA sequences coding for the same CDR3. This rearrangement joins TRBV7-9 to TRBJ1-1, with a weak D call TRBD1 (5 bases). V was cut by 3 bases and J by 0 bases, with 8 bases left in between. This CDR3 region has 14 residues. Germline CDR1 and CDR2: SEHNR and FQNEAQ (reference sequence). The CDR3 protein is CASSLGGLNTEAFF. In DNA form, the CDR3 reads TGTGCCAGCAGCTTGGGGGGATTGAACACTGAAGCTTTCTTT.

This clone occurred a few times. The J gene is TRBJ2-7, the V gene TRBV29-1; a weak D match, TRBD1 (6 bases). V lost 7 bases and J lost 5, with 15 bases in between. The CDR3 runs to 12 residues. CDR1 and CDR2 from the germline V gene are SQVTM and ANQGSEA. The CDR3 DNA sequence: TGCAGCGCATATACAGGGTCTCACGAGCAGTACTTC. Translating gives CSAYTGSHEQYF.

The DNA for the CDR3 is TGTGCCAGCTCACCACCGCGCTTACTGGGATATTCACCCCTCCACTTT. Protein: CASSPPRLLGYSPLHF. The genes are TRBV18 and TRBJ1-6; D is unclear. CDR3 length: 16 residues. V gave up 0 bases and J gave up 8 bases, with 14 bases separating them. Germline lookup yields CDR1 KGHSH and CDR2 LQKENI.

This clone was recorded a few times. This chain links TRBV7-2 with TRBJ2-1; possibly TRBD1 for D (5 bases). CDR3 length: 13 residues. In germline, CDR1 is SGHTA, CDR2 FQGNSA. V gave up 5 bases and J gave up 13 bases, with 18 bases separating them. In DNA, the CDR3 is TGTGCCAGCAGCCCAGGGTACGACTTTGGTCAGTTCTTC. Translating gives CASSPGYDFGQFF.

The rearrangement uses TRBV6-4 and TRBJ2-3; possible D gene TRBD2, 6 bases. This CDR3 region has 13 residues. Trimming removed 4 bases from V and 3 bases from J, with 8 bases in between. CDR1 MRHNA and CDR2 SNTAGT come from the germline V gene. CDR3 sequence (DNA): TGTGCCAGCAGTGTGGAGGGGACAGATACGCAGTATTTT. Protein sequence: CASSVEGTDTQYF.

The V call is TRBV4-1, the J call TRBJ2-1; 8 positions agree with TRBD2. Germline CDR1 and CDR2: MGHRA and YSYEKL. V dropped 6 bases and J dropped 5; count of bases not matched to a gene: 12. CDR3 length: 16 amino acids. DNA of the CDR3: TGCGCCAGCAGTCGTATCGGGGGGGCGGACAACAATGAGCAGTTCTTC. Translating gives CASSRIGGADNNEQFF.

The table lists this clone with a few counts. This chain uses TRBV28 with TRBJ1-1; the D is unclear. V shed 9 bases and J shed 8 bases, with 13 bases lying between them. Germline CDR1 is MDHEN and CDR2 is SYDVKM. CDR3 length: 11 amino acids. CDR3 protein: CARDSVAEAFF. The CDR3 DNA reads TGTGCCAGAGATTCGGTTGCGGAAGCTTTCTTT.

The J gene is TRBJ1-4, the V gene TRBV10-3; a possible D gene is TRBD1 (6 bases). The V and J ends lost 6 bases and 8 bases respectively, with 13 bases between them. Germline V gene sequence: CDR1 ENHRY, CDR2 SYGVKD. This CDR3 contains 13 residues. CDR3 in DNA: TGTGCCATCAGAGGACAGAGGAAGGAAAAACTGTTTTTT. Protein sequence: CAIRGQRKEKLFF.

The rearrangement uses TRBV6-5 and TRBJ2-7; TRBD1 is a possible D gene (5 bases). The germline V and J ends were trimmed by 1 base and 6 bases, with 10 bases remaining between them. The CDR3 totals 13 residues. The germline V gene encodes CDR1 MNHEY and CDR2 SVGAGI. The chain's CDR3 is CASSYYLTAEQYF. The DNA for the CDR3 is TGTGCCAGCAGTTACTACCTGACAGCCGAGCAGTACTTC.

As regards this clone: The sample contains more than one DNA sequence encoding this CDR3. CDR3: CASSLPSTDTQYF. DNA of the CDR3: TGTGCCAGCAGCTTGCCCAGCACAGATACGCAGTATTTT. The chain couples TRBV5-6 to TRBJ2-3; D is undetermined. The germline V gene has CDR1 SGHDT and CDR2 YYEEEE. Trimming cost V 1 base and J 0 bases, with 3 bases left between them. There are 13 residues in the CDR3. Full variable domain (remainder filled in from reference TRBV5-6 and TRBJ2-3): DAGVTQSPTHLIKTRGQQVTLRCSPKSGHDTVSWYQQALGQGPQFIFQYYEEEERQRGNFPDRFSGHQFPNYSSELNVNALLLGDSALYLCASSLPSTDTQYFGPGTRLTVL.

Written as DNA, the CDR3 is TGTGCCAGTAGTATAGAGGGACTAGCGCCGTCCTACGAGCAGTACTTC. Its translation is CASSIEGLAPSYEQYF. The chain carries TRBV19 and TRBJ2-7, with 10 nucleotides matching TRBD2. The V gene's germline CDR1 is LNHDA and CDR2 SQIVND (reference sequence). V lost 0 bases to trimming and J lost 1 base; unmatched junction nucleotides: 3. The CDR3 has 16 amino acids.